These 13 T cell receptor beta chains were all obtained from the same sample, sequenced in a study of T cells in Graves' hyperthyroidism and ophthalmopathy. Amplification targeted TCR beta CDR3 regions from RNA transcripts. An initial round of RT-PCR targeting the TCR CDR3 relied on the HTBI primer set. Each CDR3 protein gets one entry after TCRdb re-called the multiplex PCR reads with MiXCR. The sample includes fewer than 800,000 distinct CDR3 sequences, about a sixth of them seen just once. The source material was blood. Receptors originate from a man younger than 35 with Graves' hyperthyroidism.

This clonotype was observed a handful of times. This chain uses TRBV5-5 with TRBJ2-5; TRBD1 might be the D (5 bases). This CDR3 has 14 residues. The V gene's germline CDR1 is SGHKS and CDR2 YYEKEE (reference sequence). V was shortened by 7 bases and J by 3 bases, with 16 bases between the two germline ends. The CDR3 spells CASFVRVAEETQYF. In DNA form, the CDR3 reads TGTGCCAGCTTTGTCAGGGTTGCGGAAGAGACCCAGTACTTC.

V and J are TRBV29-1 and TRBJ2-5; D perhaps matches TRBD1 (6 bases). Deletions cut 1 base from V and 3 bases from J, with 9 bases between. This CDR3 comprises 13 residues. The germline V gene has CDR1 SQVTM and CDR2 ANQGSEA. The CDR3 DNA is TGCAGCGTTGAAGGACAGGCTGAAGAGACCCAGTACTTC. Its translation: CSVEGQAEETQYF.

This clonotype was observed many times. V is TRBV12-3 or TRBV12-4 and J is TRBJ2-1, with a possible D match to TRBD2 (6 bases). CDR3 size: 12 residues. The V gene lost 6 bases and the J gene lost 7 bases, with 10 bases spanning the gap. The CDR3 sequence is CASRVGGNEQFF. CDR3 nucleotide sequence: TGTGCCAGCAGGGTAGGAGGGAATGAGCAGTTCTTC.

This clonotype came up many times. V gene TRBV28 combines with J gene TRBJ1-6; TRBD1 matches at 9 bases. Germline V gene sequence: CDR1 MDHEN, CDR2 SYDVKM. There are 15 residues in the CDR3. With V trimmed by 6 bases and J by 8 bases, 8 bases remained unmatched. CDR3 coding DNA: TGTGCCAGCAGATTTTGGACAGGGGAACATTCACCCCTCCACTTT. Encoded protein: CASRFWTGEHSPLHF.

This clonotype was seen repeatedly, ten times or more. The chain has TRBV18 and TRBJ2-1; possible D gene TRBD1, 6 bases. V was pared by 0 bases and J by 7 bases, with 10 bases between. The germline CDR1 and CDR2 sequences are KGHSH and LQKENI. The CDR3 is made up of 14 amino acids. CDR3 region: CASSPPQGWNEQFF. The CDR3 DNA sequence: TGTGCCAGCTCACCACCCCAGGGGTGGAATGAGCAGTTCTTC.

This chain links TRBV27 with TRBJ2-1; D remains unclear. Germline V gives CDR1 MNHEY, CDR2 SMNVEV (reference sequence). V lost 0 bases to trimming and J lost 5 bases, with 8 bases between them. CDR3 length equals 14 residues. Written as DNA, the CDR3 is TGTGCCAGCAGTTTATCGTGGGCTGACAATGAGCAGTTCTTC. Protein sequence: CASSLSWADNEQFF.

The chain links TRBV10-3 to TRBJ2-2; the D call may be TRBD1 or TRBD2 (6 bases each). CDR1 ENHRY and CDR2 SYGVKD come from the germline V gene. The CDR3 spans 17 residues. Trimming left V 6 bases short and J 0 bases short, with 17 bases between. The CDR3 protein is CAISLRGGPTNTGELFF. Written as DNA, the CDR3 is TGTGCCATCAGCCTGCGTGGGGGGCCCACGAACACCGGGGAGCTGTTTTTT.

This clonotype was recorded many times. The gene calls are TRBV28 and TRBJ2-7, with 8 bases matching TRBD1. CDR1 and CDR2 (germline): MDHEN, SYDVKM. The CDR3 totals 14 residues. The V segment lost 4 bases and the J segment 5 bases; nucleotides outside the gene matches: 7. CDR3 coding DNA: TGTGCCAGCAGTTCAACAGGGGGAACGAACGAGCAGTACTTC. Protein product: CASSSTGGTNEQYF.

Only a few counts were recorded for this clonotype. The V and J genes are TRBV6-2 or TRBV6-3 and TRBJ2-2; D is uncertain. Trimming shortened V by 0 bases and J by 6 bases, and 8 bases separated the two germline ends. The germline gives CDR1 MNHEY, CDR2 SVGEGT. The CDR3 length is 14 residues. CDR3 residues: CASSYSGSSGELFF. DNA of the CDR3: TGTGCCAGCAGTTACTCGGGTAGCTCCGGGGAGCTGTTTTTT.

This clonotype was recorded a few times. The chain couples TRBV27 to TRBJ1-1; maybe TRBD1 (5 bases). CDR1 MNHEY and CDR2 SMNVEV come from the germline V gene (reference sequence). Trimming took 7 bases from V and 7 from J, leaving 10 bases between them. The CDR3 is made up of 11 amino acids. The CDR3 region is CASIQGIEAFF. The CDR3 region has the DNA TGTGCCAGCATTCAGGGAATTGAAGCTTTCTTT.

This clonotype has at least ten counts. The V call is TRBV7-6, the J call TRBJ2-2, with TRBD2 matching 13 bases. V lost 5 bases, J lost 5 bases, and 8 bases stayed unmatched. The CDR3 extends over 17 amino acids. Per germline, CDR1 SGHVS and CDR2 FNYEAQ. CDR3 in amino acids: CASSVLAGGPRTGELFF. The DNA of the CDR3 is TGTGCCAGCAGCGTACTAGCGGGAGGGCCGAGAACCGGGGAGCTGTTTTTT.

This clonotype was observed a handful of times. In this CDR3 the conserved last residue, phenylalanine or tryptophan, is missing, so a read error is likely. V gene TRBV7-8 combines with J gene TRBJ1-1; D uncertain. Per the germline V gene, CDR1 is SGHVS and CDR2 is FQNEAQ. Trimming pared 1 base from V and 1 base from J, leaving 7 bases between. This CDR3 is 14 amino acids long. The DNA of the CDR3 is TGTGCCAGCAGCTTAGGCCGACGGAACACTGAAGCTTTCCTT. Protein product: CASSLGRRNTEAFL.

This clonotype appeared many times. The chain recombines TRBV7-8 with TRBJ2-1, with a weak D call TRBD2 (6 bases). The CDR3 totals 17 residues. The germline CDR1 and CDR2 sequences are SGHVS and FQNEAQ. V was trimmed by 1 base and J by 2 bases, leaving 15 bases between them. The CDR3 protein is CASSLEFAGPTYNEQFF. The CDR3 nucleotides are TGTGCCAGCAGCTTAGAGTTTGCGGGGCCGACCTACAATGAGCAGTTCTTC.